The source of this T cell receptor beta chain is a study of T-cell memory formation after mild COVID-19. Study results and caveats: CD4/CD8 balance held among clones contracting day 15 to 85, and later expanders leaned CD4+.

CDR3 size: 14 residues. CDR1 is MGHRA, CDR2 YSYEKL, per germline. Regarding this clonotype: Its specificity is not known. The junction and the germline gene differ at one end; a read error may be behind it.

In TCRdb, the 5' RACE reads were re-called with MiXCR into one record per CDR3 protein. The sample records 150,000 to 200,000 distinct CDR3 sequences, around 13% being singletons. This TCR came from an adult woman who had mild COVID-19 (a few samples of this study predate the infection). Cell type and time point are not known. The source material was PBMCs or a T cell subset sorted from them (not recorded which). The chain employs TRBV4-1 and TRBJ1-2; D might be TRBD1 (5 bases). DNA for the CDR3: TGCGCCAGCAGCCAAGATGAGGACAATTATGGTTACACCTTC. This encodes CASSQDEDNYGYTF.